These 30 T cell receptor beta chains originate from one sample sequenced in a study of T cells in Graves' hyperthyroidism and ophthalmopathy. RNA transcripts gave rise to amplified TCR beta CDR3 regions. The HTBI set primed first-round TCR CDR3 RT-PCR. Each CDR3 protein gets one entry after TCRdb re-called the multiplex PCR reads with MiXCR. The sample consists of over 300,000 distinct CDR3 sequences, over 11% of them appearing once. Sequencing input: blood. Receptors originate from an older woman with Graves' hyperthyroidism.

The rearrangement uses TRBV6-2 or TRBV6-3 and TRBJ1-1, with 9 bases lining up with TRBD1. CDR1 is MNHEY and CDR2 is SVGEGT in the germline V gene. The CDR3 sequence is 15 residues long. The ends lost 6 bases at V and 4 bases at J; junction bases unmatched: 9. The CDR3 loop is CASRHNRGRFTEAFF. For the CDR3, the DNA is TGTGCCAGCAGGCACAACAGGGGGCGATTCACTGAAGCTTTCTTT.

This clonotype was detected many times. The chain uses TRBV28 and TRBJ2-3; D is possibly TRBD2 (5 bases). The CDR3 spans 14 residues. With 6 bases removed from V and 5 bases from J, the gap between germline ends came to 15 bases. Germline CDR1 is MDHEN and CDR2 is SYDVKM. The CDR3 DNA sequence: TGTGCCAGCAGCCCAGGAGGCACTGGAGATACGCAGTATTTT. This sequence encodes CASSPGGTGDTQYF.

The chain carries TRBV6-2 or TRBV6-3 and TRBJ2-7; D is ambiguous. Deletions cut 0 bases from V and 4 bases from J, with 13 bases between. The CDR3 is made up of 15 amino acids. Germline CDR1 is MNHEY and CDR2 is SVGEGT. CDR3 residues: CASSYSNGLRYEQYF. CDR3 in DNA: TGTGCCAGCAGTTACTCGAATGGTCTACGGTACGAGCAGTACTTC.

In its sample, this clonotype was seen many times. The CDR3 sequence is CAWSGTGGADTQYF. The CDR3 coding sequence is TGTGCCTGGAGTGGGACAGGGGGTGCAGATACGCAGTATTTT. The chain is built from TRBV30 and TRBJ2-3; TRBD1 matches at 10 bases. CDR3 length: 14 amino acids. V dropped 1 base and J dropped 4; count of bases not matched to a gene: 2. Germline CDR1 reads GTSNPN; CDR2 reads SVGIG (reference sequence).

The chain has TRBV19 and TRBJ2-2, with D uncertain. This CDR3 spans 12 amino acids. V gave up 6 bases and J gave up 9 bases, with 11 bases separating them. Germline loops: CDR1 LNHDA, CDR2 SQIVND (reference sequence). CDR3 amino acids: CASRPASRELFF. For the CDR3, the DNA is TGTGCCAGTAGACCCGCAAGCCGGGAGCTGTTTTTT.

This clonotype has more than one count but fewer than ten. The genes are TRBV6-1 and TRBJ1-2; 12 bases align to TRBD1. The CDR3 has 17 residues. Germline trimming cut 6 bases from V and 0 bases from J; bases unmatched to any gene: 8. Germline V gene sequence: CDR1 MNHNS, CDR2 SASEGT. CDR3 nucleotides: TGTGCCAGCAGCCCGGGACAGGGGGCCTTAGCTAACTATGGCTACACCTTC. Protein product: CASSPGQGALANYGYTF.

The chain employs TRBV5-4 and TRBJ2-7; D might be TRBD1 (6 bases). The CDR3 runs 16 residues. The germline CDR1 and CDR2 sequences are SGHNT and YYREEE (reference sequence). The V and J ends lost 0 bases and 4 bases respectively, with 17 bases between them. CDR3 protein: CASSLGGRTVRYEQYF. The CDR3 DNA reads TGTGCCAGCAGCTTGGGTGGACGGACAGTTCGGTACGAGCAGTACTTC.

The chain carries TRBV20-1 and TRBJ1-1, with D perhaps matching TRBD1 (6 bases). The CDR3 length is 12 residues. The germline gives CDR1 DFQATT, CDR2 SNEGSKA (reference sequence). V was cut by 6 bases and J by 6 bases, with 14 bases left in between. The CDR3 region is CSARGVGAEAFF. The CDR3 DNA follows: TGCAGTGCAAGGGGGGTGGGGGCTGAAGCTTTCTTT.

This clonotype was observed many times. This sequence joins TRBV20-1 and TRBJ2-3; D is ambiguous. The CDR3 extends over 16 amino acids. V was pared by 0 bases and J by 4 bases, with 17 bases between. In germline, CDR1 is DFQATT, CDR2 SNEGSKA (reference sequence). CDR3 DNA: TGCAGTGCTAGAGATAGACGGGTTGTCATCTCAGATACGCAGTATTTT. This encodes CSARDRRVVISDTQYF.

This clonotype has ten or more counts. The V call is TRBV11-3, the J call TRBJ1-4; D is ambiguous. The CDR3 spans 14 residues. Looked up from germline, CDR1 is SGHNT and CDR2 is YENEEA. The V end was cut by 0 bases, the J end by 10 bases, with 12 bases between. The CDR3 loop reads CASSLEAGSGKLFF. As DNA, the CDR3 is TGTGCCAGCAGCTTAGAGGCGGGGTCTGGAAAACTGTTTTTT.

This clonotype was recorded many times. CDR3 DNA: TGTGCCAGCAGCCTACAAGAGGGCATTGAAGCTTTCTTT. Protein product: CASSLQEGIEAFF. The V and J genes are TRBV7-9 and TRBJ1-1; D unclear. The germline CDR1 and CDR2 sequences are SEHNR and FQNEAQ (reference sequence). There are 13 residues in the CDR3. V lost 5 bases and J lost 7, with 14 bases in between.

This clonotype occurred many times. The J gene is TRBJ2-1, the V gene TRBV11-2, with 10 bases identical to TRBD2. The CDR3 totals 16 residues. The J segment lost 6 bases and the V segment lost 3 bases, leaving 8 bases of the junction unmatched. The germline V gene has CDR1 SGHAT and CDR2 FQNNGV. Here the CDR3 DNA reads TGTGCCAGCAGCTTCCTCACTAGCGGGAACTTCAATGAGCAGTTCTTC. Amino acids: CASSFLTSGNFNEQFF.

This clonotype has only a few counts. V usage is TRBV7-3 and J usage is TRBJ2-3; the D is unclear. The CDR3 totals 14 residues. The germline CDR1 and CDR2 sequences are SGHTA and FQGTGA. The ends were cut back, 0 bases at V and 4 bases at J, with 8 bases in the middle. The CDR3 loop reads CASSLTSLSDTQYF. DNA for the CDR3: TGTGCCAGCAGCTTAACGTCCCTCTCAGATACGCAGTATTTT.

This clonotype was picked up a small number of times. V is TRBV7-3 and J is TRBJ2-7; D is possibly TRBD1 (6 bases). CDR1 SGHTA and CDR2 FQGTGA come from the germline V gene. The CDR3 runs 17 residues. The germline V and J ends were trimmed by 5 bases and 2 bases, with 22 bases remaining between them. CDR3 DNA: TGTGCCAGCAGCCCCACTTGGACAGTCCAGCCAACCTACGAGCAGTACTTC. Translating gives CASSPTWTVQPTYEQYF.

This clonotype was seen repeatedly, ten times or more. J is TRBJ1-2 and V is TRBV20-1, with D tentatively TRBD1 (5 bases). The CDR3 contains 11 residues. CDR1 and CDR2 (germline): DFQATT, SNEGSKA (reference sequence). V was shortened by 5 bases and J by 4 bases, with 8 bases between the two germline ends. Here the CDR3 DNA reads TGCAGTGCTTTAGGGGTCTATGGCTACACCTTC. This encodes CSALGVYGYTF.

The chain links TRBV11-2 to TRBJ2-7; D ambiguous. Germline V CDR1 and CDR2: SGHAT, FQNNGV. Trimming left V 6 bases short and J 4 bases short, with 16 bases between. The CDR3 is made up of 14 amino acids. The chain's CDR3 is CASSRALQTYEQYF. CDR3 nucleotides: TGTGCCAGCAGTCGGGCCTTGCAGACTTACGAGCAGTACTTC.

The chain recombines TRBV27 with TRBJ2-7, with TRBD1 matching 10 bases. Germline V gene sequence: CDR1 MNHEY, CDR2 SMNVEV (reference sequence). V lost 6 bases to trimming and J lost 2 bases; unmatched junction nucleotides: 10. The CDR3 spans 16 residues. The CDR3 region has the DNA TGTGCCAGCAGCTGGACAGGGGGAAAGGGGGCCTACGAGCAGTACTTC. It translates to CASSWTGGKGAYEQYF.

This clonotype showed up many times. The chain combines TRBV6-1 with TRBJ2-7, with D perhaps matching TRBD2 (6 bases). Deletions cut 10 bases from V and 7 bases from J, with 14 bases between. CDR1 MNHNS and CDR2 SASEGT come from the germline V gene. The CDR3 has 11 residues. The CDR3 DNA reads as TGTGCCACCAACCTCGGGAGAGAGCAGTACTTC. Its protein is CATNLGREQYF.

The genes are TRBV19 and TRBJ2-3; no firm D call. V shed 8 bases and J shed 1 base, with 19 bases lying between them. CDR3 size: 16 residues. From germline, CDR1 is LNHDA and CDR2 SQIVND (reference sequence). This chain's CDR3 is CASRNGWFAGTDTQYF. The CDR3 bases are TGTGCCAGTCGTAATGGTTGGTTTGCTGGCACAGATACGCAGTATTTT.

The gene calls are TRBV5-1 and TRBJ2-5, with TRBD1 matching 9 bases. The CDR3 runs to 15 residues. From germline, CDR1 is SGHRS and CDR2 YFSETQ. Unmatched junction bases numbered 9, after V lost 4 bases and J lost 5 bases. The DNA for the CDR3 is TGCGCCAGCAGCCAGGGACAGGGAGGCGGCGAGACCCAGTACTTC. This encodes CASSQGQGGGETQYF.

This clonotype has ten or more counts. The V gene is TRBV20-1, the J gene TRBJ2-3; 9 bases align to TRBD1. The ends lost 4 bases at V and 2 bases at J; junction bases unmatched: 4. CDR3 length: 14 residues. Germline CDR1 reads DFQATT; CDR2 reads SNEGSKA (reference sequence). CDR3 sequence (DNA): TGCAGTGCTAAGACAGGGGGAACCACAGATACGCAGTATTTT. As protein: CSAKTGGTTDTQYF.

This clonotype was counted at least ten times. The CDR3 reads CASSLRTGGGQYF. CDR3 in DNA: TGTGCCAGCAGCTTAAGGACAGGGGGCGGGCAGTACTTC. This rearrangement joins TRBV7-8 to TRBJ2-7, with 11 bases lining up with TRBD1. J lost 9 bases, V lost 2 bases, and 3 bases had no gene match. The CDR3 spans 13 residues. Germline V CDR1 and CDR2: SGHVS, FQNEAQ.

This clonotype has only a few counts. Mismatch with germline at one junction end may stem from a read error. The V and J genes are TRBV10-3 and TRBJ2-1; D ambiguous. Germline CDR1 ENHRY, CDR2 SYGVKD. The CDR3 has 14 residues. CDR3 protein: CAISESHSNNEQFF. The CDR3 nucleotides read TGTGCCATCAGTGAGTCGCACTCCAACAATGAGCAGTTCTTC.

The chain recombines TRBV5-1 with TRBJ2-3, with TRBD2 matching over 15 bases. This CDR3 contains 16 residues. The trim removed 5 bases at V and 4 bases at J, leaving 5 bases unmatched. From germline, CDR1 is SGHRS and CDR2 YFSETQ. CDR3 amino acids: CASSTGTSGRPDTQYF. As DNA, the CDR3 is TGCGCCAGCAGTACCGGGACTAGCGGGAGGCCAGATACGCAGTATTTT.

Ten or more counts support this clonotype. The CDR3 DNA follows: TGTGCCAGCAGCAGCGCTTGGGGGCGAAACTATGGCTACACCTTC. It translates to CASSSAWGRNYGYTF. V usage is TRBV27 and J usage is TRBJ1-2, with D possibly TRBD1 on 6 matching bases. CDR3 length: 15 residues. The germline gives CDR1 MNHEY, CDR2 SMNVEV (reference sequence). V lost 6 bases, J lost 2 bases, and 16 bases lay in between.

This clonotype showed up just a few times. CDR3 amino acids: CASSLDGGKTKNREPHYEQYF. The CDR3 region has the DNA TGTGCCAGCAGCTTAGACGGGGGGAAAACTAAAAACCGCGAACCTCACTACGAGCAGTACTTC. This chain joins TRBV11-2 and TRBJ2-7, with TRBD2 matching 7 bases. The CDR3 length is 21 residues. The V and J ends lost 0 bases and 3 bases, in that order; junction bases with no gene match: 23. Looked up from germline, CDR1 is SGHAT and CDR2 is FQNNGV.

This clonotype was seen repeatedly, ten times or more. The rearrangement links TRBV4-1 to TRBJ1-5; D might be TRBD1 (6 bases). This CDR3 has 13 residues. V lost 5 bases and J 11 bases, leaving 16 bases between the germline ends. Germline lookup yields CDR1 MGHRA and CDR2 YSYEKL. CDR3: CASSNRAFGTQHF. The CDR3 coding sequence is TGCGCCAGCAGCAACAGGGCTTTTGGGACCCAGCATTTT.

This clonotype occurred many times. This chain links TRBV2 with TRBJ1-2; 9 bases map to TRBD1. The CDR3 extends over 14 amino acids. V was pared by 5 bases and J by 7 bases, with 8 bases of the junction left unmatched. Germline CDR1 and CDR2: SNHLY and FYNNEI. The CDR3 spells CASSPGQGSGGYTF. The DNA for the CDR3 is TGTGCCAGCAGTCCGGGACAGGGATCGGGTGGCTACACCTTC.

This clonotype was observed at least ten times. V gene TRBV29-1 combines with J gene TRBJ2-3; tentative D call: TRBD2 (6 bases). The CDR3 length is 15 residues. Germline CDR1 and CDR2: SQVTM and ANQGSEA. The germline V and J ends were trimmed by 3 bases and 2 bases, with 15 bases remaining between them. CDR3 loop: CSVEGGTFTTDTQYF. CDR3 nucleotide sequence: TGCAGCGTTGAGGGCGGGACCTTTACCACAGATACGCAGTATTTT.

This clonotype was recorded many times. The V call is TRBV18, the J call TRBJ2-3; 7 bases map to TRBD2. This CDR3 has 16 residues. V shed 3 bases, J shed 2 bases, and the junction held 8 bases outside the gene matches. The V gene's germline CDR1 is KGHSH and CDR2 LQKENI. CDR3 amino acids: CASSPGDYYYTDTQYF. The CDR3 DNA is TGTGCCAGCTCACCCGGGGACTATTACTACACAGATACGCAGTATTTT.